The TCR beta chain under discussion was sequenced for a study of cytomegalovirus exposure and HLA in healthy donors. This clone was found once. Antigen: not known. The PCR was carried out with 60 Vbeta primers and 13 Jbeta primers. Profiled with immunoSEQ multiplex PCR; TCRdb holds only in-frame clones, not every one. The sample has 110,000 or so clones, approximately 75% seen once. The V segment lost 2 bases and the J segment 3 bases; nucleotides outside the gene matches: 5. The germline gives CDR1 GTSNPN, CDR2 SVGIG (reference sequence). The CDR3 length is 15 residues. Whole-study results and caveats: Across donors, sequencing depth was assumed by presence/absence analyses to be roughly uniform.

The sample comprised PBMCs. The clonotype comes from a man in his forties in good health and CMV-seronegative. The genes are TRBV30 and TRBJ2-1; 9 nucleotides match TRBD1. CDR3 DNA: TGTGCCTGGAGTCCGGGACAGGGATACTACAATGAGCAGTTCTTC. The encoded protein is CAWSPGQGYYNEQFF. The whole variable domain, remainder taken from reference TRBV30 and TRBJ2-1, is SQTIHQWPATLVQPVGSPLSLECTVEGTSNPNLYWYRQAAGRGLQLLFYSVGIGQISSEVPQNLSASRPQDRQFILSSKKLLLSDSGFYLCAWSPGQGYYNEQFFGPGTRLTVL.